The 23 T cell receptor beta chains presented below share a single source sample, sequenced in a study of cytomegalovirus exposure and HLA in healthy donors. The PCR ran on 60 Vbeta and 13 Jbeta primers. Assay: immunoSEQ multiplex PCR; the TCRdb copy retains only in-frame clones and omits some. The sample shows about 82,000 clones, around 80% of them seen only once. The sequenced sample consisted of PBMCs. The receptors were sampled from a human donor in good health.

The rearrangement uses TRBV29-1 and TRBJ1-1; D gene unclear. V lost 4 bases to trimming and J lost 1 base, with 13 bases between them. CDR1 is SQVTM and CDR2 is ANQGSEA in the germline V gene. This CDR3 comprises 14 residues. As DNA, the CDR3 is TGCAGCGTTGCCCGCAGGTTGGAGAACACTGAAGCTTTCTTT. It specifies CSVARRLENTEAFF.

The chain joins TRBV19 to TRBJ1-2; 7 bases are shared with TRBD1. V lost 3 bases and J lost 0; bases outside the gene matches: 10. The CDR3 has 17 amino acids. CDR1 LNHDA and CDR2 SQIVND come from the germline V gene (reference sequence). The DNA of the CDR3 is TGTGCCAGTAGTATCACGGGACAGATCGTAACTAACTATGGCTACACCTTC. Its translation is CASSITGQIVTNYGYTF.

This clone was picked up a small number of times. The chain is built from TRBV6-5 and TRBJ1-1, with TRBD1 matching over 7 bases. The CDR3 totals 16 residues. Trimming removed 0 bases from V and 0 bases from J; junction bases left unmatched: 4. CDR1 and CDR2 from the germline V gene are MNHEY and SVGAGI. For the CDR3, the DNA is TGTGCCAGCAGTTACTCCCCGGGACAGATGAACACTGAAGCTTTCTTT. Protein product: CASSYSPGQMNTEAFF.

The V and J genes are TRBV19 and TRBJ1-1; TRBD1 matches 7 bases. CDR1 and CDR2 from the germline V gene are LNHDA and SQIVND (reference sequence). This CDR3 spans 13 amino acids. V trimming: 10 bases; J trimming: 1 base; junction bases outside the gene matches: 6. CDR3 nucleotide sequence: TGTGCCACCTGGGGACAGACGAACACTGAAGCTTTCTTT. It encodes CATWGQTNTEAFF.

J is TRBJ2-1 and V is TRBV5-1; tentative D call: TRBD1 (5 bases). Germline values: CDR1 SGHRS, CDR2 YFSETQ. V was clipped by 5 bases and J by 8 bases, with 14 bases between them. This CDR3 has 13 residues. The CDR3: CASRENTGDEQFF. The CDR3 nucleotides are TGCGCCAGCAGGGAAAACACAGGAGATGAGCAGTTCTTC.

The CDR3 here is CASSLVGGGAADEQFF. Written as DNA, the CDR3 is TGTGCCAGCAGCTTGGTTGGCGGGGGGGCCGCCGATGAGCAGTTCTTC. The V gene is TRBV5-4, the J gene TRBJ2-1; TRBD2 aligns across 9 bases. Germline V CDR1 and CDR2: SGHNT, YYREEE (reference sequence). CDR3 length equals 16 residues. The V and J ends lost 0 bases and 8 bases, in that order; junction bases with no gene match: 9. Full variable domain (remainder filled in from reference TRBV5-4 and TRBJ2-1): ETGVTQSPTHLIKTRGQQVTLRCSSQSGHNTVSWYQQALGQGPQFIFQYYREEENGRGNFPPRFSGLQFPNYSSELNVNALELDDSALYLCASSLVGGGAADEQFFGPGTRLTVL.

The chain uses TRBV5-4 and TRBJ2-5; 13 bases match TRBD2. This CDR3 spans 12 amino acids. Germline V gene lookup returns CDR1 SGHNT and CDR2 YYREEE (reference sequence). V was clipped by 10 bases and J by 5 bases; unmatched bases: 2. CDR3: CAGTSGTETQYF. The CDR3 DNA sequence: TGTGCCGGGACTAGCGGGACGGAGACCCAGTACTTC.

The CDR3 sequence is CASSLTSGVTYNEQFF. The CDR3 coding sequence is TGCGCCAGCAGCTTGACTAGCGGGGTTACGTACAATGAGCAGTTCTTC. This chain connects TRBV5-1 to TRBJ2-1; 10 bases map to TRBD2. Germline CDR1 is SGHRS and CDR2 is YFSETQ. J gave up 4 bases and V 1 base, and 5 bases lay outside the gene matches. The CDR3 has 16 residues.

This clone showed up just once. J is TRBJ2-1 and V is TRBV30; 9 bases are shared with TRBD2. V lost 0 bases and J lost 4; bases outside the gene matches: 4. CDR3 length: 15 amino acids. Germline V gives CDR1 GTSNPN, CDR2 SVGIG (reference sequence). In DNA, the CDR3 is TGTGCCTGGAGTGTAAGTAGCGGGGGATACAATGAGCAGTTCTTC. Translating it yields CAWSVSSGGYNEQFF.

The V call is TRBV6-5, the J call TRBJ2-7, with 7 bases lining up with TRBD2. Germline V gene data show CDR1 as MNHEY and CDR2 as SVGAGI. The CDR3 length is 15 residues. V shed 5 bases and J 1 base; nucleotides not matched to a gene: 8. CDR3 region: CASSSRTRPSYEQYF. CDR3 bases: TGTGCCAGCAGTAGCAGGACTAGGCCTTCCTACGAGCAGTACTTC.

The rearrangement joins TRBV10-1 to TRBJ2-7, with TRBD1 identical over 10 bases. Trimming took 6 bases from V and 5 from J; bases not matched to a gene: 4. The CDR3 has 13 residues. Germline CDR1 reads WNHNN; CDR2 reads SYGVQD (reference sequence). This CDR3 reads CASRAGTGDEQYF. CDR3 nucleotides: TGCGCCAGCAGAGCCGGGACAGGGGACGAGCAGTACTTC.

This clone was seen a few times. The same CDR3 arises from other DNA sequences in this sample as well. The chain is built from TRBV9 and TRBJ2-2; no definite D call. V lost 5 bases and J lost 1, with 12 bases in between. The CDR3 has 15 residues. Germline CDR1 is SGDLS and CDR2 is YYNGEE. The CDR3 coding sequence is TGTGCCAGCAGTCAACAGTATGAGAACACCGGGGAGCTGTTTTTT. This codes for CASSQQYENTGELFF. The full variable domain, completed using reference TRBV9 and TRBJ2-2, is DSGVTQTPKHLITATGQRVTLRCSPRSGDLSVYWYQQSLDQGLQFLIQYYNGEERAKGNILERFSAQQFPDLHSELNLSSLELGDSALYFCASSQQYENTGELFFGEGSRLTVL.

The rearrangement links TRBV9 to TRBJ1-1; maybe TRBD1 (6 bases). The CDR3 has 13 residues. V lost 4 bases and J 3 bases, leaving 10 bases between the germline ends. CDR1 SGDLS and CDR2 YYNGEE come from the germline V gene. CDR3 sequence reads: CASSLWTDTEAFF. The CDR3, as DNA: TGTGCCAGCAGCCTATGGACAGACACTGAAGCTTTCTTT.

V and J are TRBV5-6 and TRBJ2-5, with 8 nucleotides matching TRBD1. There are 15 residues in the CDR3. J was trimmed by 5 bases and V by 5 bases; bases with no gene match: 11. In germline, CDR1 is SGHDT, CDR2 YYEEEE. The CDR3 reads CASSNGQGAFETQYF. The CDR3 bases are TGTGCCAGCAGTAACGGACAGGGAGCGTTTGAGACCCAGTACTTC.

V is TRBV2 and J is TRBJ1-2; a possible D gene is TRBD1 (5 bases). The CDR3 loop spans 13 amino acids. The germline V and J ends were trimmed by 7 bases and 2 bases, with 11 bases remaining between them. The V gene's germline CDR1 is SNHLY and CDR2 FYNNEI. CDR3 DNA sequence: TGTGCCAGCATTGGAGGGGAGAACTATGGCTACACCTTC. Translation gives CASIGGENYGYTF. The full variable domain, rest sourced from reference TRBV2 and TRBJ1-2, is EPEVTQTPSHQVTQMGQEVILRCVPISNHLYFYWYRQILGQKVEFLVSFYNNEISEKSEIFDDQFSVERPDGSNFTLKIRSTKLEDSAMYFCASIGGENYGYTFGSGTRLTVV.

The genes are TRBV27 and TRBJ2-7; D call uncertain. CDR1 is MNHEY, CDR2 SMNVEV, per germline (reference sequence). The V and J ends lost 7 bases and 0 bases respectively, with 10 bases between them. The CDR3 is 13 residues long. CDR3 in DNA: TGTGCCAGCATTGCTAGTCCCTCCTACGAGCAGTACTTC. Translating gives CASIASPSYEQYF.

In its sample, this clone was seen once. The genes are TRBV19 and TRBJ1-2, with TRBD1 identical over 7 bases. J was trimmed by 5 bases and V by 4 bases; bases with no gene match: 13. CDR3 length equals 16 residues. In germline, CDR1 is LNHDA, CDR2 SQIVND (reference sequence). CDR3 sequence reads: CASSTGTALDPYGYTF. The CDR3 DNA is TGTGCCAGTAGTACCGGGACAGCACTAGACCCTTATGGCTACACCTTC. Together with reference TRBV19 and TRBJ1-2, the CDR3 gives the full variable domain: DGGITQSPKYLFRKEGQNVTLSCEQNLNHDAMYWYRQDPGQGLRLIYYSQIVNDFQKGDIAEGYSVSREKKESFPLTVTSAQKNPTAFYLCASSTGTALDPYGYTFGSGTRLTVV.

J is TRBJ2-7 and V is TRBV7-8; weak D call: TRBD2 (5 bases). Trimming removed 0 bases from V and 3 bases from J, with 6 bases in between. The CDR3 runs to 13 residues. Germline-derived CDR1 and CDR2 are SGHVS and FQNEAQ. The CDR3 sequence: CASSLADFYEQYF. As DNA, the CDR3 is TGTGCCAGCAGCTTAGCGGACTTCTACGAGCAGTACTTC.

Note on this clone: Compared with germline, one end of the junction differs, possibly owing to a read error. V usage is TRBV7-9 and J usage is TRBJ1-6; 9 nucleotides agree with TRBD1. CDR1 is SEHNR and CDR2 is FQNEAQ in the germline V gene (reference sequence). The CDR3 consists of 17 residues. CDR3 bases: TGTGCCAGCAGCAATTACAGGGGGCAGTTTATCGATTCACCCCTCAACTTT. The encoded protein is CASSNYRGQFIDSPLNF.

This chain connects TRBV4-2 to TRBJ2-3, with D perhaps matching TRBD1 (7 bases). V was trimmed by 5 bases and J by 2 bases, leaving 14 bases between them. The CDR3 sequence is 15 residues long. Looked up from germline, CDR1 is LGHNA and CDR2 is YNFKEQ. The CDR3 DNA sequence: TGTGCCAGCAGCGCCAGGGGGGCCTACACAGATACGCAGTATTTT. Encoded protein: CASSARGAYTDTQYF.

The V call is TRBV6-6, the J call TRBJ1-2; 7 nucleotides agree with TRBD1. Looked up from germline, CDR1 is MNHNY and CDR2 is SVGAGI (reference sequence). The V gene end was trimmed by 5 bases and the J gene end by 8 bases; junction bases not matched to a gene: 11. CDR3 length: 14 residues. The DNA for the CDR3 is TGTGCCAGCAGTCTTTCTCGACAGGGACGAGGCTACACCTTC. Amino acids: CASSLSRQGRGYTF.

This chain links TRBV5-1 with TRBJ2-4; tentative D call: TRBD1 (6 bases). Germline CDR1 is SGHRS and CDR2 is YFSETQ. CDR3 size: 14 residues. Between the trimmed V and J ends, which lost 2 bases and 8 bases, there was a span of 14 bases. CDR3 sequence: CASSLGQPKDIQYF. DNA for the CDR3: TGCGCCAGCAGCTTAGGACAGCCCAAGGACATTCAGTACTTC.

This rearrangement joins TRBV2 to TRBJ2-6, with D perhaps matching TRBD1 (6 bases). The V and J ends lost 7 bases and 1 base respectively, with 11 bases between them. CDR3 length equals 15 residues. Germline V gives CDR1 SNHLY, CDR2 FYNNEI. CDR3 sequence: CASNRDQSGANVLTF. The DNA of the CDR3 is TGTGCCAGCAACAGGGATCAATCTGGGGCCAACGTCCTGACTTTC.